This passage covers 6 T cell receptor beta chains from one sample sequenced in a study of T cells in Graves' hyperthyroidism and ophthalmopathy. TCR beta CDR3 regions were amplified from RNA. A set of HTBI primers served as the primers for a first-round RT-PCR of the TCR CDR3. One entry per CDR3 protein results from TCRdb running MiXCR on the multiplex PCR reads. The profile shows approximately 380,000 distinct CDR3 sequences, under 20% of them singletons. Sequences were obtained from blood. Receptors originate from a man between 18 and 29 years old with Graves' ophthalmopathy.

V and J are TRBV20-1 and TRBJ2-5; D remains ambiguous. Between the trimmed V and J ends, which lost 0 bases and 4 bases, there was a span of 3 bases. Germline CDR1 is DFQATT and CDR2 is SNEGSKA (reference sequence). CDR3 length: 11 residues. Written as DNA, the CDR3 is TGCAGTGCTAGAGATGCAGAGACCCAGTACTTC. Its protein is CSARDAETQYF.

This clonotype was seen only once. Given a much more abundant clone one base away, this may be a read error. The rearrangement links TRBV12-3 or TRBV12-4 to TRBJ2-1; perhaps TRBD2 as D (5 bases). The last part of the DNA fits TRBJ2-7 better; the J call may be wrong. The CDR3 is made up of 14 amino acids. Here the CDR3 reads CASTGMSSYNEQYF. Written as DNA, the CDR3 is TGTGCCAGCACCGGGATGAGCTCCTACAATGAGCAGTACTTC.

This clonotype appeared a few times. J is TRBJ2-7 and V is TRBV6-1, with TRBD1 matching 9 bases. The CDR3 totals 15 residues. Per the germline V gene, CDR1 is MNHNS and CDR2 is SASEGT. Trimming removed 6 bases from V and 3 bases from J; junction bases left unmatched: 9. This chain's CDR3 is CASRAGTGRNYEQYF. The CDR3 DNA follows: TGTGCCAGCAGAGCAGGGACAGGGAGGAACTACGAGCAGTACTTC.

This clonotype was seen at least ten times. V usage is TRBV18 and J usage is TRBJ2-7; D ambiguous. Trimming removed 2 bases at V and 0 bases at J, with 11 bases between. Germline CDR1 and CDR2: KGHSH and LQKENI. The CDR3 runs 15 residues. This CDR3 reads CASSPDSGNSYEQYF. CDR3 in DNA: TGTGCCAGCTCACCAGATTCCGGCAACTCCTACGAGCAGTACTTC.

V is TRBV7-9 and J is TRBJ2-4, with D unclear. Germline V gene sequence: CDR1 SEHNR, CDR2 FQNEAQ (reference sequence). The length of the CDR3 is 15 residues. V was clipped by 0 bases and J by 12 bases, with 18 bases between them. CDR3 bases: TGTGCCAGCAGCTTAGCCTATGGGGTCGTACAGCCTCAGTACTTC. It translates to CASSLAYGVVQPQYF.

This clonotype was picked up many times. This chain links TRBV3-1 with TRBJ1-1; D is unclear. The V end lost 4 bases, the J end lost 0 bases, and 18 bases lay between the germline ends. CDR3 length: 17 amino acids. The germline gives CDR1 LGHDT, CDR2 YNNKEL (reference sequence). The CDR3 sequence is CASSLQSSGLLNTEAFF. In nucleotides, the CDR3 is TGTGCCAGCAGCCTACAATCCTCGGGCTTACTGAACACTGAAGCTTTCTTT.